This TCR beta chain was retrieved from a study of identical twins. Study-level points and caveats: The models systematically underestimated how much out-of-frame TCR alpha was shared in monozygotic twins.

MiXCR, run by TCRdb on the 5' RACE reads, gives a single entry per CDR3 protein. The sample contains hundreds of thousands of distinct CDR3 sequences, around 6.6% of which appear only once. There are many counts of this clonotype. What it binds is unknown. This same sample was also taken into another study, of yellow fever vaccine responses in identical twins.

This TCR was sampled from a young woman in good health. What was sequenced was memory (CD45RO+) T cells sorted from blood.

CDR3 bases: TGTGCCACCAGTGCCGTCGTTGGGGGCAATGAGCAGTTCTTC. It yields the protein CATSAVVGGNEQFF. The V gene is TRBV24-1, the J gene TRBJ2-1; D is possibly TRBD1 or TRBD2 (5 bases each). CDR1 KGHDR and CDR2 SFDVKD come from the germline V gene. The V end lost 5 bases, the J end lost 6 bases, and 13 bases lay between the germline ends. This CDR3 has 14 amino acids.